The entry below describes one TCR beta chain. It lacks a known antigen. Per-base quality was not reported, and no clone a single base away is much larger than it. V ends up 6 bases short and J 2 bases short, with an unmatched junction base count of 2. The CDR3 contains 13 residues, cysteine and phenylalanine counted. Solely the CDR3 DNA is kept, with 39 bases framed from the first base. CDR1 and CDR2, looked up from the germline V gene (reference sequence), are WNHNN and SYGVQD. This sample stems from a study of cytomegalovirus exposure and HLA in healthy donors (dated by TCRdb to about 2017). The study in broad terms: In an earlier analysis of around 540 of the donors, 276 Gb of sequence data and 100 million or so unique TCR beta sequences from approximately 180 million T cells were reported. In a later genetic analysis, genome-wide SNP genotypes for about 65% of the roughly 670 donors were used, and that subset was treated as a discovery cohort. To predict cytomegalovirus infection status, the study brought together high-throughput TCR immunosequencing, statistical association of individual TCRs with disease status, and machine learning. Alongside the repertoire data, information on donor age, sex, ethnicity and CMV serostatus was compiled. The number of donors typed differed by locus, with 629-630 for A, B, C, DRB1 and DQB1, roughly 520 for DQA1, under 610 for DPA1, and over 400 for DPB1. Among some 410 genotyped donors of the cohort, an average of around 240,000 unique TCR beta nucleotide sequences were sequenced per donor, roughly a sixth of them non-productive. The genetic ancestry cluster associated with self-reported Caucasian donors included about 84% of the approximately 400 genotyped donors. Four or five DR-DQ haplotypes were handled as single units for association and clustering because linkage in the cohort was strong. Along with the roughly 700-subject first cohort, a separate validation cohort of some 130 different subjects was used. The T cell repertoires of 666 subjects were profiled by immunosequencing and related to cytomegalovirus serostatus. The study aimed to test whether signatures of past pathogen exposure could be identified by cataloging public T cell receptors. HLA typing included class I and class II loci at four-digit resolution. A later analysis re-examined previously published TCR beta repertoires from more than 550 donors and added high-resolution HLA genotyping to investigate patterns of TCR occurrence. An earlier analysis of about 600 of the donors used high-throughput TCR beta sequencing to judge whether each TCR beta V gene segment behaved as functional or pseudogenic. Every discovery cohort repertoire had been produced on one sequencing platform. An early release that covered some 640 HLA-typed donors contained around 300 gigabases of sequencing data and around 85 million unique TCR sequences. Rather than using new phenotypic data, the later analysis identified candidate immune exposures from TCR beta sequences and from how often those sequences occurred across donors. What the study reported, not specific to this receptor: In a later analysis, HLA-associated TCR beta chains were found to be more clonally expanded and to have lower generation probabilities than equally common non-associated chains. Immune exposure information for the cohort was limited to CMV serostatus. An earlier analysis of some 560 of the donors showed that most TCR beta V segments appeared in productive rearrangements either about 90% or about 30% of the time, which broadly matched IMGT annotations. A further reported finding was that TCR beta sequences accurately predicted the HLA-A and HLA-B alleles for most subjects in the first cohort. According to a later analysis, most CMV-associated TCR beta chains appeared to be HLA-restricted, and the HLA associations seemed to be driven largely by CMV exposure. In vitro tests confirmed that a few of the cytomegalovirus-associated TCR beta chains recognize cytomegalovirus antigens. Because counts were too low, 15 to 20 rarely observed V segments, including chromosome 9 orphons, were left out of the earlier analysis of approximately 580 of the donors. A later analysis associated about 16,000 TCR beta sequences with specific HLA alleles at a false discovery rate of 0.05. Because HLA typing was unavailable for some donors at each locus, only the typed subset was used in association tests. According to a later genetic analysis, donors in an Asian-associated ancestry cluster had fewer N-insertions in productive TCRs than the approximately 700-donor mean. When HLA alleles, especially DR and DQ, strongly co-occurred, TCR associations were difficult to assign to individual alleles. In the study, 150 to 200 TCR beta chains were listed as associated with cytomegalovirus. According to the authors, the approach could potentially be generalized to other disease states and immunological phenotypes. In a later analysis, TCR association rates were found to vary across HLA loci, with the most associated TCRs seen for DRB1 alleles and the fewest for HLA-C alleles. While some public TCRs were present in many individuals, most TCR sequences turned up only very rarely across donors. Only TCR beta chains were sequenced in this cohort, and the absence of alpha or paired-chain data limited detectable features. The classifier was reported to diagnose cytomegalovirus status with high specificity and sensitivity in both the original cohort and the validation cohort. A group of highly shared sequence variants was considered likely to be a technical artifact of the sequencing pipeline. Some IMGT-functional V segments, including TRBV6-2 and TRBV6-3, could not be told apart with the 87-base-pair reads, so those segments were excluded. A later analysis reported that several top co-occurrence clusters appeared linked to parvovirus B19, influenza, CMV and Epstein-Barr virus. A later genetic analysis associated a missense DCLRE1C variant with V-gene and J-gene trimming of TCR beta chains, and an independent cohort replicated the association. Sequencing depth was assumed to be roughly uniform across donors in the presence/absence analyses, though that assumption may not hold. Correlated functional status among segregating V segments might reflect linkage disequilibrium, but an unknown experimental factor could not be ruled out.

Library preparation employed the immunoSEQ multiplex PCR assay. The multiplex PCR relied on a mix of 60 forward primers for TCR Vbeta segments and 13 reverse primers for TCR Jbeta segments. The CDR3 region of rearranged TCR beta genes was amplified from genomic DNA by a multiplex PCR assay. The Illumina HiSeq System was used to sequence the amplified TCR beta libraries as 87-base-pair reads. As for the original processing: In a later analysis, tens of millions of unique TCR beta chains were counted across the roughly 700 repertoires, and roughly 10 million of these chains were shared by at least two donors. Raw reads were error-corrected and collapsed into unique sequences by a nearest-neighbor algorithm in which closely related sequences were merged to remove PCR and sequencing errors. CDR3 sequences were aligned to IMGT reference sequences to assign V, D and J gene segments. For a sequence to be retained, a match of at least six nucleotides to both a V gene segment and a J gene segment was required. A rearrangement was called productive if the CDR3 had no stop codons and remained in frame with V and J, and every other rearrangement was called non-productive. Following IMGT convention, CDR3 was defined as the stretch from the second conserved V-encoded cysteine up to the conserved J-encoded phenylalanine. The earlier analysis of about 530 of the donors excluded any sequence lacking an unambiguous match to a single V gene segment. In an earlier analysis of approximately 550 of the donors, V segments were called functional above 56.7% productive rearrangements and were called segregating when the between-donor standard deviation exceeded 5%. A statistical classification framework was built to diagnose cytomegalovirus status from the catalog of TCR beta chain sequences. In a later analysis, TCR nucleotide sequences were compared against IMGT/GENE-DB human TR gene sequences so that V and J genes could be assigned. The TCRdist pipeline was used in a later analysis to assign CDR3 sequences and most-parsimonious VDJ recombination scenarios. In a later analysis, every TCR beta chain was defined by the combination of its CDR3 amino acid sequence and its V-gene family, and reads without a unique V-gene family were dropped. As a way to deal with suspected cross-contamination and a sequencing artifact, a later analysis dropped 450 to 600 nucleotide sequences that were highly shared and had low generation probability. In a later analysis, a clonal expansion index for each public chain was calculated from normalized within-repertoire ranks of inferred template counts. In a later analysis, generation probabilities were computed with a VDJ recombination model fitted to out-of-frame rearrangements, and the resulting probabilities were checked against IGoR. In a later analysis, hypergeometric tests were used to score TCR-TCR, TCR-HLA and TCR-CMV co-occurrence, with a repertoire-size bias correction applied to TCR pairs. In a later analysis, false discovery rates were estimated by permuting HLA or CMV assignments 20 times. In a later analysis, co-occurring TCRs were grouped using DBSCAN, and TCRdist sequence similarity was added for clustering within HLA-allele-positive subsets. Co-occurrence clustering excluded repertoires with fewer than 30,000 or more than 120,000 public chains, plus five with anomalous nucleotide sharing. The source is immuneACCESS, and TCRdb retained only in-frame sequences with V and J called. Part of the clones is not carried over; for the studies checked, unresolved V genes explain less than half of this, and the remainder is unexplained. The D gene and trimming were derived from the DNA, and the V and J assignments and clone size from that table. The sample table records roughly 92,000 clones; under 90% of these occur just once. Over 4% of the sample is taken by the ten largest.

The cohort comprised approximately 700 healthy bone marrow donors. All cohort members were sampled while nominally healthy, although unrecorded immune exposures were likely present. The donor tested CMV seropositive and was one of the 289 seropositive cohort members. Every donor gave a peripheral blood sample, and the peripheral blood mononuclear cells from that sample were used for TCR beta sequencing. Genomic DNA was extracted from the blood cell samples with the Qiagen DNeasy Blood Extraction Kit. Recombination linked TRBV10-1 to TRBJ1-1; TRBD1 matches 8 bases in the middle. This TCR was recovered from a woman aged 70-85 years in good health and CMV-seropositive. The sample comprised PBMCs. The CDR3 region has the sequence CASRDRANTEAFF. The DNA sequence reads TGCGCCAGCAGGGACAGGGCAAACACTGAAGCTTTCTTT.